These 11 T cell receptor beta chains came from one sample sequenced in a study of cytomegalovirus exposure and HLA in healthy donors. The primer mix had 60 Vbeta and 13 Jbeta primers. TCRdb's copy holds only in-frame clones and misses some; the assay was immunoSEQ multiplex PCR. The data contain some 110,000 clones, 10% to 15% of them singletons. Sequenced sample: PBMCs. Source of these receptors: a man aged 35 to 55 in good health and CMV-seropositive.

A few counts support this clone. This chain joins TRBV29-1 and TRBJ2-1; 7 bases map to TRBD2. The CDR3 is 14 residues long. Germline CDR1 is SQVTM and CDR2 is ANQGSEA. Losses at the gene ends were 6 bases for V and 5 bases for J; bases not matched to a gene: 10. CDR3 sequence reads: CSVSGGTTHNEQFF. The DNA of the CDR3 is TGCAGCGTGAGCGGCGGGACTACCCACAATGAGCAGTTCTTC.

This clone was counted a few times. The chain uses TRBV9 and TRBJ1-2; 7 nucleotides agree with TRBD1. In germline, CDR1 is SGDLS, CDR2 YYNGEE. V lost 3 bases and J lost 0; bases outside the gene matches: 8. The CDR3 consists of 16 residues. The CDR3, as DNA: TGTGCCAGCAGCGCGCTGGGACAGTCCCCTAACTATGGCTACACCTTC. This encodes CASSALGQSPNYGYTF. The variable domain in full, completed from reference TRBV9 and TRBJ1-2, reads DSGVTQTPKHLITATGQRVTLRCSPRSGDLSVYWYQQSLDQGLQFLIQYYNGEERAKGNILERFSAQQFPDLHSELNLSSLELGDSALYFCASSALGQSPNYGYTFGSGTRLTVV.

This chain connects TRBV6-5 to TRBJ2-7; D may be TRBD2 (5 bases). Germline lookup yields CDR1 MNHEY and CDR2 SVGAGI. The germline V and J ends were trimmed by 2 bases and 0 bases, with 14 bases remaining between them. CDR3 size: 16 residues. As DNA, the CDR3 is TGTGCCAGCAGTTACAGCGGCGGAGGATCCTCCTACGAGCAGTACTTC. Its protein is CASSYSGGGSSYEQYF.

The V gene is TRBV10-2, the J gene TRBJ1-1; D is possibly TRBD1 (6 bases). The CDR3 contains 15 residues. Trimming pared 0 bases from V and 1 base from J, leaving 9 bases between. In germline, CDR1 is WSHSY, CDR2 SAAADI. CDR3 region: CASSESGGPNTEAFF. The DNA for the CDR3 is TGCGCCAGCAGTGAGTCCGGGGGGCCGAACACTGAAGCTTTCTTT.

This clone was detected a few times. This chain joins TRBV4-1 and TRBJ2-3, with 7 bases identical to TRBD1. This CDR3 spans 14 amino acids. Germline lookup yields CDR1 MGHRA and CDR2 YSYEKL. The trim removed 0 bases at V and 4 bases at J, leaving 1 base unmatched. CDR3 protein: CASSQEGGADTQYF. CDR3 coding DNA: TGCGCCAGCAGCCAAGAAGGGGGCGCAGATACGCAGTATTTT.

This clone was seen more than once but under ten times. The CDR3 DNA reads TGCGCCAGCAGCTCCGGACGAGGGACAACTAATGAAAAACTGTTTTTT. Protein: CASSSGRGTTNEKLFF. The rearrangement uses TRBV5-1 and TRBJ1-4; D gene ambiguous. V gave up 3 bases and J gave up 0 bases, with 12 bases separating them. Germline CDR1 is SGHRS and CDR2 is YFSETQ. The CDR3 length is 16 residues.

V usage is TRBV19 and J usage is TRBJ2-1; 8 bases are shared with TRBD2. This CDR3 is built from 13 residues. Unmatched junction bases numbered 3, after V lost 6 bases and J lost 5 bases. Per the germline V gene, CDR1 is LNHDA and CDR2 is SQIVND (reference sequence). The CDR3 reads CASRGLGDNEQFF. As DNA, the CDR3 is TGTGCCAGTAGGGGACTAGGGGACAATGAGCAGTTCTTC.

This clone turned up a few times. The rearrangement uses TRBV9 and TRBJ1-1; a possible D gene is TRBD1 (5 bases). The CDR3 loop spans 14 amino acids. The V end was cut by 4 bases, the J end by 7 bases, with 17 bases between. The V gene's germline CDR1 is SGDLS and CDR2 YYNGEE. CDR3 sequence: CASSPGGSEVEAFF. The CDR3, as DNA: TGTGCCAGCAGCCCTGGGGGGAGTGAGGTTGAAGCTTTCTTT.

V usage is TRBV19 and J usage is TRBJ1-2; a possible D gene is TRBD1 (6 bases). V lost 8 bases to trimming and J lost 2 bases, with 15 bases between them. CDR1 and CDR2 (germline): LNHDA, SQIVND (reference sequence). This CDR3 spans 14 amino acids. CDR3 sequence: CASCFGQSNYGYTF. CDR3 coding DNA: TGTGCCAGTTGTTTTGGACAGTCGAACTATGGCTACACCTTC.

V is TRBV5-4 and J is TRBJ1-5, with D unclear. Germline lookup yields CDR1 SGHNT and CDR2 YYREEE (reference sequence). V dropped 0 bases and J dropped 0 bases, with 7 bases sitting between them. The CDR3 runs 15 residues. The CDR3 loop is CASSLGGDSNQPQHF. CDR3 in DNA: TGTGCCAGCAGCTTGGGCGGAGATAGCAATCAGCCCCAGCATTTT.

This clone has only a few counts. This chain connects TRBV10-1 to TRBJ2-7; 7 bases map to TRBD1. The junction had 7 bases not matched to a gene; V was cut back by 3 bases and J by 2 bases. The germline V gene encodes CDR1 WNHNN and CDR2 SYGVQD (reference sequence). The CDR3 is 15 residues long. This CDR3 reads CASSDPGTAPYEQYF. CDR3 nucleotides: TGCGCCAGCAGTGATCCCGGGACAGCTCCCTACGAGCAGTACTTC.